This T cell receptor (beta chain) emerged from a study of human T cells and chemical hapten exposure. Study-wide background: Each patient's scalp received weekly diphenylcyclopropenone throughout the approximately 25-week study. Notes on the study in general: There was no change with DPC sensitization in TCRs above 1 in 1000 frequency. Versus controls, significantly more large CDR3 similarity clusters arose from expanded TCRs.

This clonotype was found a few times. Its cognate antigen is unknown. TCRdb reprocessed the RACE reads with MiXCR, giving one entry per CDR3 protein. The repertoire consists of about 340,000 distinct CDR3 sequences, with about 7% occurring once and the leading ten covering about 8%. Germline CDR1 reads MNHEY; CDR2 reads SVGAGI. V lost 4 bases, J lost 4 bases, and 6 bases stayed unmatched. The CDR3 totals 14 residues. As for time point: patch test 1, 2 weeks after DPC sensitization. As for treatment: therapeutic diphenylcyclopropenone sensitization with weekly scalp DPC. This sample comprised whole blood, obtained in connection with sensitization to the hapten diphenylcyclopropenone (DPC). V gene TRBV6-5 combines with J gene TRBJ2-7; the match to TRBD1 covers 8 bases. The sequence derives from a woman aged 18-29 years with alopecia areata. Some clones in this sample may be carry-over from other donors' samples. The CDR3 loop reads CASSWGTGSYEQYF. Written as DNA, the CDR3 is TGTGCCAGCAGTTGGGGGACAGGCTCTTACGAGCAGTACTTC.